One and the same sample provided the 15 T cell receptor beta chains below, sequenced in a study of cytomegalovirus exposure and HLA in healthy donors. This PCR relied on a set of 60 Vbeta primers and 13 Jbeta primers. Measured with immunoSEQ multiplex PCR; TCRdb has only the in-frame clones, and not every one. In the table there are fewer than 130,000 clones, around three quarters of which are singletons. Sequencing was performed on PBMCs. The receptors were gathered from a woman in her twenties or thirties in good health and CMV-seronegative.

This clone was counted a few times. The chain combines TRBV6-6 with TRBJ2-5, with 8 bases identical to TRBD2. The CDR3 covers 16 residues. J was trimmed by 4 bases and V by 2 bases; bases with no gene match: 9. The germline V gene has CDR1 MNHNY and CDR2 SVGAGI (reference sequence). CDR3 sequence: CASSYGIRGRPETQYF. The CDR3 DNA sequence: TGTGCCAGCAGTTACGGAATTCGCGGGAGGCCAGAGACCCAGTACTTC.

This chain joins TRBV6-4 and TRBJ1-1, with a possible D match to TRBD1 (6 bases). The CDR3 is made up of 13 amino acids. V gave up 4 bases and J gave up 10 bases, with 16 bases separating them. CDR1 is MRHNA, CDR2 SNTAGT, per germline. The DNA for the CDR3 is TGTGCCAGCAGTGTCACCCTACAGGGAATAGCTTTCTTT. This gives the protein CASSVTLQGIAFF.

CDR3: CASSDGGASSYEQYF. The DNA of the CDR3 is TGTGCCAGCAGTGACGGGGGGGCGAGCTCCTACGAGCAGTACTTC. The chain uses TRBV28 and TRBJ2-7; TRBD2 agrees at 8 bases. Per germline, CDR1 MDHEN and CDR2 SYDVKM. After removal of 5 bases from V and 0 bases from J, the junction contained 6 bases not matched to a gene. CDR3 length: 15 residues.

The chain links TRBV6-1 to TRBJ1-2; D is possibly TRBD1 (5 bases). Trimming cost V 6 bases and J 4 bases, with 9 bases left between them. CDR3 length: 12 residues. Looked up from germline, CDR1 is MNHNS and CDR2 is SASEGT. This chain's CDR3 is CASSRDFYGYTF. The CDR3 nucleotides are TGTGCCAGCAGCCGGGACTTCTATGGCTACACCTTC.

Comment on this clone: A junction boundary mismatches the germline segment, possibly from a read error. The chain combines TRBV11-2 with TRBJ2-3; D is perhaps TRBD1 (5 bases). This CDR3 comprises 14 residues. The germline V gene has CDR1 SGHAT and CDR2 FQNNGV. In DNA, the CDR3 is TGTGCCAGCAGCTTGGGGCTTGATACAGGTACGCAGTATTTT. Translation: CASSLGLDTGTQYF. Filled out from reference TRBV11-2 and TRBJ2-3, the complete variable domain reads EAGVAQSPRYKIIEKRQSVAFWCNPISGHATLYWYQQILGQGPKLLIQFQNNGVVDDSQLPKDRFSAERLKGVDSTLKIQPAKLEDSAVYLCASSLGLDTGTQYFGPGTRLTVL.

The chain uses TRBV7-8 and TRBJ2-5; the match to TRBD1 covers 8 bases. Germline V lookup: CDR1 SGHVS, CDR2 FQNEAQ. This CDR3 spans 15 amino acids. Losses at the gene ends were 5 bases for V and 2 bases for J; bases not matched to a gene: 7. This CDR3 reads CASSPPGQDQETQYF. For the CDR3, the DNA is TGTGCCAGCAGCCCACCGGGACAGGATCAAGAGACCCAGTACTTC.

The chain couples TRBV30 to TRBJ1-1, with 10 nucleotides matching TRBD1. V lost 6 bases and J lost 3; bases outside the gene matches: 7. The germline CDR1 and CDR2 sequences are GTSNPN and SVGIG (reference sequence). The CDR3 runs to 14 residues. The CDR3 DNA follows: TGTGCCTGCCACGGGGACAGGGGATACACTGAAGCTTTCTTT. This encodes CACHGDRGYTEAFF.

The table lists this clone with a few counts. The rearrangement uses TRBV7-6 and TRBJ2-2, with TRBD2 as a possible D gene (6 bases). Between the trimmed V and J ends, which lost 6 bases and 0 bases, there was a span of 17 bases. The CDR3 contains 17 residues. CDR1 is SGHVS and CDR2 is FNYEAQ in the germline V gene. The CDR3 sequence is CASSRRGNPANTGELFF. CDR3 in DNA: TGTGCCAGCAGTCGGAGGGGCAATCCGGCGAACACCGGGGAGCTGTTTTTT.

The CDR3 is CASSGPGLAGARGTGELFF. The CDR3 nucleotides read TGTGCCAGCAGCGGACCGGGACTAGCGGGGGCCCGGGGCACCGGGGAGCTGTTTTTT. This sequence joins TRBV5-4 and TRBJ2-2; 14 bases are a match to TRBD2. Trimming cost V 4 bases and J 4 bases; bases outside gene matches: 12. CDR1 SGHNT and CDR2 YYREEE come from the germline V gene (reference sequence). The CDR3 totals 19 residues.

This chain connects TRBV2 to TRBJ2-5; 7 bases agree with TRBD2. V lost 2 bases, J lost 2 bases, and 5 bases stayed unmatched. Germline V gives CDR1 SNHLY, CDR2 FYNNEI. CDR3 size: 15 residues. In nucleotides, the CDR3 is TGTGCCAGCAGTGAATCCCCGGGACTACAAGAGACCCAGTACTTC. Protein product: CASSESPGLQETQYF.

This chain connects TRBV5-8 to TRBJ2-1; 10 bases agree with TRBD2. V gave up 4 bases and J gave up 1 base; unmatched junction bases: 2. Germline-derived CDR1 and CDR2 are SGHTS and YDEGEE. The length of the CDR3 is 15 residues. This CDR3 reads CASSVAGGSYNEQFF. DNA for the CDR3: TGTGCCAGCAGCGTAGCGGGGGGTTCCTACAATGAGCAGTTCTTC.

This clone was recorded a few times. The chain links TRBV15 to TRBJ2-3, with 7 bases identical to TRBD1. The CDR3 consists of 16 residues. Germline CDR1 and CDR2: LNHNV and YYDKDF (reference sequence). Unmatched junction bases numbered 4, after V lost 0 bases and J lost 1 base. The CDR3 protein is CATSRDPGTGTDTQYF. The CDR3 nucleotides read TGTGCCACCAGCAGAGATCCCGGGACAGGCACAGATACGCAGTATTTT. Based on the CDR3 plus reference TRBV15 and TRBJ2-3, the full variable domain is DAMVIQNPRYQVTQFGKPVTLSCSQTLNHNVMYWYQQKSSQAPKLLFHYYDKDFNNEADTPDNFQSRRPNTSFCFLDIRSPGLGDTAMYLCATSRDPGTGTDTQYFGPGTRLTVL.

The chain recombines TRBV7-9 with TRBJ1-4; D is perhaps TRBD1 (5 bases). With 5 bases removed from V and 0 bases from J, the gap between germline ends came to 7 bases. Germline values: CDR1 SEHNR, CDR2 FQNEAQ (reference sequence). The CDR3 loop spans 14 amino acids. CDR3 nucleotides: TGTGCCAGCAGCCAACAGGCAACTAATGAAAAACTGTTTTTT. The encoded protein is CASSQQATNEKLFF. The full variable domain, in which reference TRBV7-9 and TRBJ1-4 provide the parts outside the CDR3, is DTGVSQNPRHKITKRGQNVTFRCDPISEHNRLYWYRQTLGQGPEFLTYFQNEAQLEKSRLLSDRFSAERPKGSFSTLEIQRTEQGDSAMYLCASSQQATNEKLFFGSGTQLSVL.

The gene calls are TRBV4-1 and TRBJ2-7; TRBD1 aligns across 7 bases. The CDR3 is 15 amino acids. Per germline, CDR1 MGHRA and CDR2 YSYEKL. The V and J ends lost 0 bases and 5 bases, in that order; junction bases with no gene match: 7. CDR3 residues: CASSQEGRGPNEQYF. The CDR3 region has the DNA TGCGCCAGCAGCCAAGAAGGTAGGGGGCCAAACGAGCAGTACTTC.

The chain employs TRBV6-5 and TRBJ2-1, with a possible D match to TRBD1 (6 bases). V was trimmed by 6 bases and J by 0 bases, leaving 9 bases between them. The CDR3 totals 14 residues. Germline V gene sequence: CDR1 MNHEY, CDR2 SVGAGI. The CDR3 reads CASRGQSSYNEQFF. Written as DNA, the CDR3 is TGTGCCAGCAGAGGACAGAGCTCCTACAATGAGCAGTTCTTC.